This TCR beta chain was obtained from a study of T cells in Graves' hyperthyroidism and ophthalmopathy. This CDR3 spans 15 amino acids. V lost 5 bases and J lost 7, with 18 bases in between. The germline CDR1 and CDR2 sequences are SGHTA and FQGTGA. The investigators amplified TCR beta CDR3 regions from RNA transcripts. TCR CDR3 underwent first-round RT-PCR with the HTBI primer set. TCRdb passed the multiplex PCR reads through MiXCR, listing each CDR3 protein once. The sample yields about 460,000 distinct CDR3 sequences, approximately 23% seen once. The sample holds a few counts of this clonotype. It was uncontrolled infection, other autoimmune disease, pregnancy or lactation that excluded patients. Cells are PBMCs isolated from 9 to 10 ml of fresh blood.

The sequencing input was blood. The sequence derives from a woman in her 70s with Graves' ophthalmopathy. This chain links TRBV7-3 with TRBJ2-1; D might be TRBD1 (5 bases). DNA for the CDR3: TGTGCCAGCAGCCCCCCCAGGGTGGCTGGGAATGAGCAGTTCTTC. The encoded protein is CASSPPRVAGNEQFF.